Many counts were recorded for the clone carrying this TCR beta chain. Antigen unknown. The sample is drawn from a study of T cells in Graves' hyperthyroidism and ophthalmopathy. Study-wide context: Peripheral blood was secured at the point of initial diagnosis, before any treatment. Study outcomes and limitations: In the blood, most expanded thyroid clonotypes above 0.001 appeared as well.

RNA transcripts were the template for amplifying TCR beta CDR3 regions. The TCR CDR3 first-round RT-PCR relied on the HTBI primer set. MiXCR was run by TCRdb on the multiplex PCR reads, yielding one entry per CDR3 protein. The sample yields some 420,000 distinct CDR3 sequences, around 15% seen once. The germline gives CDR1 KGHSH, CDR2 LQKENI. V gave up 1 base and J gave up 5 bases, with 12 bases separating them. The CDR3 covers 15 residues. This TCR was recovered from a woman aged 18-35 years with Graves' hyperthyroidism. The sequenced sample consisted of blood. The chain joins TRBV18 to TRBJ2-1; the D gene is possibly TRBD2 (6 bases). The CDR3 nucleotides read TGTGCCAGCTCACCACTGGGGAGGACGAACAATGAGCAGTTCTTC. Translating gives CASSPLGRTNNEQFF.